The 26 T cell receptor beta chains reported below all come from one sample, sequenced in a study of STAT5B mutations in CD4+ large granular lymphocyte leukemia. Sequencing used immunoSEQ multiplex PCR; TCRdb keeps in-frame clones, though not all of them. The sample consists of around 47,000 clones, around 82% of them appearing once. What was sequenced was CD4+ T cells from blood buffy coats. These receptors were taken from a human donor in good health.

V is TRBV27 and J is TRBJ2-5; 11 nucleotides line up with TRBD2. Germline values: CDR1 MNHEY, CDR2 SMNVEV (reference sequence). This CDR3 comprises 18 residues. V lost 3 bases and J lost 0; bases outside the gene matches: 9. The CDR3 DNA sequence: TGTGCCAGCAGTTTGATTAGCGGGGGGGCAAGGGACCAAGAGACCCAGTACTTC. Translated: CASSLISGGARDQETQYF.

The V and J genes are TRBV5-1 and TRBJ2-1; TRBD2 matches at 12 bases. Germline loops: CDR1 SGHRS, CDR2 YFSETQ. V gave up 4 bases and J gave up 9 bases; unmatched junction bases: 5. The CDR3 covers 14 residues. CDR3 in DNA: TGCGCCAGCAGCGTCTCTAGCGGGGGGGGTGAGCAGTTCTTC. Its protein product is CASSVSSGGGEQFF.

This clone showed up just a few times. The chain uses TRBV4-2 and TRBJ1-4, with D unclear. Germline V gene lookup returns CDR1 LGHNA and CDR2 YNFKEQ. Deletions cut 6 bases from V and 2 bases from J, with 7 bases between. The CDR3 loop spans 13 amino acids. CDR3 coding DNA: TGTGCCAGCAGACCGCGCACTAATGAAAAACTGTTTTTT. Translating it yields CASRPRTNEKLFF.

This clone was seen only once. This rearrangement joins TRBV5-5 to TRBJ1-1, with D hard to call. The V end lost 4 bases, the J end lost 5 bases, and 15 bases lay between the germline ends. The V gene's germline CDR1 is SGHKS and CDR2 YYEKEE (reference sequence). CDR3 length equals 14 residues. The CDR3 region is CASSLTSPGTEAFF. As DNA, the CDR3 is TGTGCCAGCAGCCTGACATCCCCGGGGACTGAAGCTTTCTTT.

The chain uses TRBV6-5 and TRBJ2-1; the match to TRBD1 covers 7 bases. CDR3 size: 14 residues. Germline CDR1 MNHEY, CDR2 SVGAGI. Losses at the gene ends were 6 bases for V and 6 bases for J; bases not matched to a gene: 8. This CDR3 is CASSRGDRVNEQFF. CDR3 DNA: TGTGCCAGCAGCCGCGGCGACAGGGTCAATGAGCAGTTCTTC.

The CDR3 sequence: CASSRDGEKLFF. In nucleotides, the CDR3 is TGTGCCAGCAGCCGGGACGGTGAAAAACTGTTTTTT. The chain combines TRBV7-3 with TRBJ1-4; tentative D call: TRBD1 (5 bases). V shed 5 bases and J shed 7 bases, with 8 bases lying between them. Germline V gives CDR1 SGHTA, CDR2 FQGTGA. The CDR3 contains 12 residues.

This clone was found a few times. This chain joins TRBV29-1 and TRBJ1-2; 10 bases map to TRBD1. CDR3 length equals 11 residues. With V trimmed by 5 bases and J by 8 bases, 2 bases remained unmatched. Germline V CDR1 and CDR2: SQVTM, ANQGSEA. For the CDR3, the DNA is TGCAGCGTTTGGGACAGGGGAGGCTACACCTTC. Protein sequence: CSVWDRGGYTF. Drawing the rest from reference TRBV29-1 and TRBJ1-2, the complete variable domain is SAVISQKPSRDICQRGTSLTIQCQVDSQVTMMFWYRQQPGQSLTLIATANQGSEATYESGFVIDKFPISRPNLTFSTLTVSNMSPEDSSIYLCSVWDRGGYTFGSGTRLTVV.

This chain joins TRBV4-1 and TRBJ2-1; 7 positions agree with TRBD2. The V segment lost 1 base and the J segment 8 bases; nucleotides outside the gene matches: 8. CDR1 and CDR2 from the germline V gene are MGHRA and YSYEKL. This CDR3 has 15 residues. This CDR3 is CASSQVGGVNDEQFF. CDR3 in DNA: TGCGCCAGCAGCCAAGTTGGGGGGGTAAATGATGAGCAGTTCTTC.

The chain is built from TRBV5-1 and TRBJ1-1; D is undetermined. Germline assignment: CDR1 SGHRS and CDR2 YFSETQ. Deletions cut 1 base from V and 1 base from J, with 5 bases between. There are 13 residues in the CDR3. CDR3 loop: CASSLKGNTEAFF. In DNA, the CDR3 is TGCGCCAGCAGCTTGAAAGGGAACACTGAAGCTTTCTTT.

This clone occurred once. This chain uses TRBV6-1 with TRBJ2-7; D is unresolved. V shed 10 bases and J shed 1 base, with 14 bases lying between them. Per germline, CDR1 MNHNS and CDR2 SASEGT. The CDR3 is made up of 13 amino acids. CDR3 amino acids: CATLRKESYEQYF. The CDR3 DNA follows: TGTGCCACCCTGAGGAAGGAATCCTACGAGCAGTACTTC.

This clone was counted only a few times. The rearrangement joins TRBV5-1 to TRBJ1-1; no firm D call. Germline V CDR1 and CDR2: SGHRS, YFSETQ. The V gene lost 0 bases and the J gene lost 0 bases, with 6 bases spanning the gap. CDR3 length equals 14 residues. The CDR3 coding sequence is TGCGCCAGCAGCTTGGAAACGGTGAACACTGAAGCTTTCTTT. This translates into CASSLETVNTEAFF.

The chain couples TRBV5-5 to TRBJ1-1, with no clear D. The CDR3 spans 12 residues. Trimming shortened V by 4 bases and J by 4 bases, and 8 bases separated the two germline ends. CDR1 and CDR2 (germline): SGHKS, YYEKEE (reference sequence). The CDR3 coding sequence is TGTGCCAGCAGCCCCCAAGCCACTGAAGCTTTCTTT. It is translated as CASSPQATEAFF.

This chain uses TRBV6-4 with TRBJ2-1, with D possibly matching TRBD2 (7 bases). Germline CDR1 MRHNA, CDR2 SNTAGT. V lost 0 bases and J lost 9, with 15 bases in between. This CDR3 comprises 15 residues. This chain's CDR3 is CASSDSGGGSSEQFF. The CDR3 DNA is TGTGCCAGCAGTGACTCGGGGGGCGGGAGTAGTGAGCAGTTCTTC.

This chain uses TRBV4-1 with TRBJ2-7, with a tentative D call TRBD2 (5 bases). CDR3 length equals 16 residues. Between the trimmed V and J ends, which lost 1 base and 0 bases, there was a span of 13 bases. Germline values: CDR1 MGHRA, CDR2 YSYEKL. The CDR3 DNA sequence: TGCGCCAGCAGCCAAGGGTTTCCACTAGGCTCCTACGAGCAGTACTTC. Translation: CASSQGFPLGSYEQYF.

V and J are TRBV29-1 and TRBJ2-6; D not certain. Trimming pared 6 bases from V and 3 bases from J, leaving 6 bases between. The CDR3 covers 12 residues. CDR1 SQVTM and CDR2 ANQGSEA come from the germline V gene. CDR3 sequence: CSVMVGANVLTF. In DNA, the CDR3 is TGCAGCGTAATGGTTGGGGCCAACGTCCTGACTTTC.

For the CDR3, the DNA is TGTGCCAGCAGCCCCCGGACGGCAGGGGGAGGAGAGACCCAGTACTTC. This encodes CASSPRTAGGGETQYF. The chain links TRBV5-4 to TRBJ2-5; the D gene is possibly TRBD1 (7 bases). The CDR3 loop spans 16 amino acids. The germline gives CDR1 SGHNT, CDR2 YYREEE (reference sequence). Trimming took off 4 bases at V and 4 bases at J, with 20 bases between the two ends. Full variable domain (outside the CDR3, taken from reference TRBV5-4 and TRBJ2-5): ETGVTQSPTHLIKTRGQQVTLRCSSQSGHNTVSWYQQALGQGPQFIFQYYREEENGRGNFPPRFSGLQFPNYSSELNVNALELDDSALYLCASSPRTAGGGETQYFGPGTRLLVL.

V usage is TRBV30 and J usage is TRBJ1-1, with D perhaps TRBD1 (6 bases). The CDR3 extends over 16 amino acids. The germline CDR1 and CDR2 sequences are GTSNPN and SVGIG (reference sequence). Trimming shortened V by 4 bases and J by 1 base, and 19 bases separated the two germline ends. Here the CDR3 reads CAWILTVWGQNTEAFF. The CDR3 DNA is TGTGCCTGGATACTCACGGTATGGGGACAGAACACTGAAGCTTTCTTT.

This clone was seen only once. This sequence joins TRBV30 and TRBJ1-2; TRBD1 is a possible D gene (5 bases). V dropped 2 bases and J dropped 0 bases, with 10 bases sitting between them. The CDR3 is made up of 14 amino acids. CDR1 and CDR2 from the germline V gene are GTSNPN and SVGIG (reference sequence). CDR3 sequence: CAWSKGSANYGYTF. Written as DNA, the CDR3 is TGTGCCTGGAGTAAGGGGTCAGCTAACTATGGCTACACCTTC.

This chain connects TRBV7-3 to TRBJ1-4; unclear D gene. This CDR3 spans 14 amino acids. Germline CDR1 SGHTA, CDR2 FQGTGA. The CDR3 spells CAIISGSTNEKLFF. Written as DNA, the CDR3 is TGTGCTATCATCTCTGGGTCAACTAATGAAAAACTGTTTTTT.

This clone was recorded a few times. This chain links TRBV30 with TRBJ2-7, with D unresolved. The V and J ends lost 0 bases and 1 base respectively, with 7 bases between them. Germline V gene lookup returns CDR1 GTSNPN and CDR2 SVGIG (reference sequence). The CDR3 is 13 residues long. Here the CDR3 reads CAWSVSFSYEQYF. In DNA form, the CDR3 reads TGTGCCTGGAGTGTTTCCTTTTCCTACGAGCAGTACTTC.

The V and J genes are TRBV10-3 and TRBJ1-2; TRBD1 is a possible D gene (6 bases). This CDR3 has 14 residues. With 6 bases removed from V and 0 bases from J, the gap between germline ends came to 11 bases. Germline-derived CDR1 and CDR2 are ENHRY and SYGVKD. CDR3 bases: TGTGCCATCAGGGAACAGGGAACTAACTATGGCTACACCTTC. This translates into CAIREQGTNYGYTF.

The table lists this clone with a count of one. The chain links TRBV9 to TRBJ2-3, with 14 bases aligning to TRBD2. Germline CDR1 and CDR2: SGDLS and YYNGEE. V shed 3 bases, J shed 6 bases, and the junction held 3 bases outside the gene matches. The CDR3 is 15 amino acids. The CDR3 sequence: CASSGGLAGEDTQYF. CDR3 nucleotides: TGTGCCAGCAGCGGGGGACTAGCGGGAGAGGATACGCAGTATTTT.

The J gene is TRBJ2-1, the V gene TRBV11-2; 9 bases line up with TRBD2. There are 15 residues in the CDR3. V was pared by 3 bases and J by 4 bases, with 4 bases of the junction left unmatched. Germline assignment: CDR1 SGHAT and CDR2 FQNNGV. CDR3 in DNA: TGTGCCAGCAGCTTTTCACTAGCGGGTTACAATGAGCAGTTCTTC. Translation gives CASSFSLAGYNEQFF. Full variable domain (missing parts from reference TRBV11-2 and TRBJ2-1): EAGVAQSPRYKIIEKRQSVAFWCNPISGHATLYWYQQILGQGPKLLIQFQNNGVVDDSQLPKDRFSAERLKGVDSTLKIQPAKLEDSAVYLCASSFSLAGYNEQFFGPGTRLTVL.

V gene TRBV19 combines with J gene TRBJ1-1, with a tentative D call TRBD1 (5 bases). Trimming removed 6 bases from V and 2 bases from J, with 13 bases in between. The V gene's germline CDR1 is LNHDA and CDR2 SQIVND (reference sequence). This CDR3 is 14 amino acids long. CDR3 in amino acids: CASRQTETNTEAFF. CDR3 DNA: TGTGCCAGTAGGCAGACAGAGACAAACACTGAAGCTTTCTTT. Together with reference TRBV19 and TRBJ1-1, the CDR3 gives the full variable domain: DGGITQSPKYLFRKEGQNVTLSCEQNLNHDAMYWYRQDPGQGLRLIYYSQIVNDFQKGDIAEGYSVSREKKESFPLTVTSAQKNPTAFYLCASRQTETNTEAFFGQGTRLTVV.

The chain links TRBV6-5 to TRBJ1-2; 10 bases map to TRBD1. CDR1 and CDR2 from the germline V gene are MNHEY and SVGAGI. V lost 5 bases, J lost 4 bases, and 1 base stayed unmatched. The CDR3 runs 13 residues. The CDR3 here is CASSRTGGYGYTF. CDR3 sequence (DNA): TGTGCCAGCAGTCGGACAGGGGGCTATGGCTACACCTTC.

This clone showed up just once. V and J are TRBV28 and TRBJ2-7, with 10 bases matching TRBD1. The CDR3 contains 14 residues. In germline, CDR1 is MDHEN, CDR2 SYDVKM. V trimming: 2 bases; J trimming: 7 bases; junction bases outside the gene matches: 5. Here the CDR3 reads CASSLGTGVREQYF. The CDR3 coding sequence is TGTGCCAGCAGTTTAGGGACAGGGGTTAGGGAGCAGTACTTC. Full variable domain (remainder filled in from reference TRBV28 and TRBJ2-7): DVKVTQSSRYLVKRTGEKVFLECVQDMDHENMFWYRQDPGLGLRLIYFSYDVKMKEKGDIPEGYSVSREKKERFSLILESASTNQTSMYLCASSLGTGVREQYFGPGTRLTVT.